These 29 T cell receptor beta chains were all obtained from the same sample, sequenced in a study of graft-versus-host responses after intestinal transplantation. Clones were read by immunoSEQ multiplex PCR, and TCRdb kept only the in-frame ones, dropping some. The data contain some 120,000 clones, roughly nine tenths of them singletons. No cognate antigen is known for these TCRs. Sequencing used unstimulated CD4+ T cells sorted from spleen or lymph node cells, obtained before intestinal transplant. These receptors originate from a human donor who received an intestinal transplant.

This clone was seen a single time. This sequence joins TRBV7-6 and TRBJ2-3; TRBD1 might be the D (5 bases). CDR1 and CDR2 (germline): SGHVS, FNYEAQ. This CDR3 comprises 14 residues. The germline V and J ends were trimmed by 5 bases and 4 bases, with 13 bases remaining between them. Here the CDR3 reads CASSPRQMADTQYF. DNA of the CDR3: TGTGCCAGCAGCCCGAGACAGATGGCAGATACGCAGTATTTT.

The rearrangement links TRBV18 to TRBJ2-4; TRBD2 aligns across 10 bases. The CDR3 totals 14 residues. CDR1 is KGHSH, CDR2 LQKENI, per germline. V dropped 6 bases and J dropped 8; count of bases not matched to a gene: 7. Written as DNA, the CDR3 is TGTGCCAGCTCGGGGACTAGCGTGCTTCACATTCAGTACTTC. Translating it yields CASSGTSVLHIQYF.

The CDR3 DNA is TGTGCCACCAGCAGAGGACAGGGGGCCCCTCTCGCTAACTATGGCTACACCTTC. This codes for CATSRGQGAPLANYGYTF. The chain combines TRBV15 with TRBJ1-2, with 10 positions matching TRBD1. V lost 1 base, J lost 0 bases, and 8 bases stayed unmatched. CDR3 length equals 18 residues. The germline CDR1 and CDR2 sequences are LNHNV and YYDKDF (reference sequence). Complete variable domain (other parts from reference TRBV15 and TRBJ1-2): DAMVIQNPRYQVTQFGKPVTLSCSQTLNHNVMYWYQQKSSQAPKLLFHYYDKDFNNEADTPDNFQSRRPNTSFCFLDIRSPGLGDTAMYLCATSRGQGAPLANYGYTFGSGTRLTVV.

This chain links TRBV30 with TRBJ1-1; tentative D call: TRBD1 (5 bases). This CDR3 is built from 15 residues. CDR1 is GTSNPN and CDR2 is SVGIG in the germline V gene (reference sequence). With 1 base removed from V and 1 base from J, the gap between germline ends came to 13 bases. The DNA for the CDR3 is TGTGCCTGGAGTGCCCCGGGGAGGGGGAACACTGAAGCTTTCTTT. Protein product: CAWSAPGRGNTEAFF.

In nucleotides, the CDR3 is TGCGCCAGCAGCTTGGCAGGGGACACCATATATTTT. Protein sequence: CASSLAGDTIYF. V usage is TRBV5-1 and J usage is TRBJ1-3; possible D gene TRBD1, 6 bases. The V end was cut by 0 bases, the J end by 8 bases, with 6 bases between. Germline V gene lookup returns CDR1 SGHRS and CDR2 YFSETQ. The CDR3 totals 12 residues.

The V call is TRBV28, the J call TRBJ2-3, with 12 bases fitting TRBD2. The V segment lost 8 bases and the J segment 5 bases; nucleotides outside the gene matches: 8. This CDR3 region has 15 residues. CDR1 is MDHEN, CDR2 SYDVKM, per germline. The CDR3 spells CASPPPGLAGDTQYF. As DNA, the CDR3 is TGTGCCAGCCCCCCCCCGGGACTAGCGGGAGATACGCAGTATTTT.

The rearrangement uses TRBV7-7 and TRBJ2-7; TRBD1 aligns across 9 bases. The CDR3 has 15 residues. After removal of 5 bases from V and 6 bases from J, the junction contained 11 bases not matched to a gene. The germline V gene encodes CDR1 SSHAT and CDR2 FNYEAQ (reference sequence). In DNA form, the CDR3 reads TGTGCCAGCAGCCCGAGTCCGGGACAGGGCAGCGAGCAGTACTTC. This encodes CASSPSPGQGSEQYF. The full variable domain, with the rest looked up from reference TRBV7-7 and TRBJ2-7, is GAGVSQSPRYKVTKRGQDVTLRCDPISSHATLYWYQQALGQGPEFLTYFNYEAQPDKSGLPSDRFSAERPEGSISTLTIQRTEQRDSAMYRCASSPSPGQGSEQYFGPGTRLTVT.

This clone is a singleton in its sample. V is TRBV25-1 and J is TRBJ1-5; tentatively, D is TRBD1 (5 bases). V was pared by 1 base and J by 3 bases, with 13 bases between. The germline CDR1 and CDR2 sequences are MGHDK and SYGVNS. The CDR3 covers 16 residues. DNA of the CDR3: TGTGCCAGCAGTGAATCTATTCGGGGGGACAATCAGCCCCAGCATTTT. It is translated as CASSESIRGDNQPQHF.

The genes are TRBV30 and TRBJ1-4; D unclear. The germline V and J ends were trimmed by 8 bases and 6 bases, with 10 bases remaining between them. CDR1 is GTSNPN, CDR2 SVGIG, per germline (reference sequence). The CDR3 totals 11 residues. The CDR3 nucleotides read TGTGCCGGTCGGGTGGATGAAAAACTGTTTTTT. Its translation is CAGRVDEKLFF.

The chain carries TRBV15 and TRBJ1-2; possible D gene TRBD1, 6 bases. Germline loops: CDR1 LNHNV, CDR2 YYDKDF (reference sequence). Trimming pared 5 bases from V and 6 bases from J, leaving 16 bases between. The length of the CDR3 is 14 residues. The CDR3 protein is CATSPRQGHDGYTF. The CDR3 region has the DNA TGTGCCACCAGCCCCCGTCAGGGGCATGATGGCTACACCTTC.

The chain carries TRBV7-9 and TRBJ1-4; D is possibly TRBD1 (6 bases). CDR1 and CDR2 (germline): SEHNR, FQNEAQ (reference sequence). Between the trimmed V and J ends, which lost 2 bases and 10 bases, there was a span of 17 bases. The CDR3 runs to 15 residues. The CDR3 is CASSLPGDLLGKLFF. CDR3 DNA sequence: TGTGCCAGCAGCTTACCAGGGGACCTTTTGGGAAAACTGTTTTTT.

The V and J genes are TRBV14 and TRBJ2-7; TRBD2 matches at 9 bases. CDR3 length: 15 amino acids. Looked up from germline, CDR1 is SGHDN and CDR2 is FVKESK. The trim removed 0 bases at V and 3 bases at J, leaving 3 bases unmatched. CDR3 nucleotides: TGTGCCAGCAGCCAAGAACTAGCGGGTTTCTACGAGCAGTACTTC. Protein: CASSQELAGFYEQYF.

The chain couples TRBV18 to TRBJ2-1, with TRBD2 as a possible D gene (5 bases). The CDR3 is 15 residues long. Trimming took off 4 bases at V and 3 bases at J, with 13 bases between the two ends. The germline V gene encodes CDR1 KGHSH and CDR2 LQKENI. The CDR3 DNA reads TGTGCCAGCTCACAACAAGACGGACTCTACAATGAGCAGTTCTTC. Residues: CASSQQDGLYNEQFF.

As for this clone: One end of the junction varies from germline; a read error may be responsible. CDR3 nucleotides: TGTGCCAGCAGCTTAGTCGGGAACACGAAGACCGGGGAGCTGTTTTTT. Residues: CASSLVGNTKTGELFF. The rearrangement joins TRBV11-2 to TRBJ2-2; D possibly corresponds to TRBD2 (5 bases). Per the germline V gene, CDR1 is SGHAT and CDR2 is FQNNGV. CDR3 length: 16 amino acids.

The CDR3 loop reads CASTSPGLSAYEQYF. For the CDR3, the DNA is TGTGCCAGCACTTCACCCGGACTCTCCGCCTACGAGCAGTACTTC. The chain has TRBV28 and TRBJ2-7; possible D gene TRBD2, 5 bases. There are 15 residues in the CDR3. Germline CDR1 reads MDHEN; CDR2 reads SYDVKM. Trimming shortened V by 7 bases and J by 2 bases, and 18 bases separated the two germline ends.

This clone showed up just once. The gene calls are TRBV5-6 and TRBJ1-2; D is unresolved. The CDR3 covers 12 residues. V lost 2 bases to trimming and J lost 12 bases, with 14 bases between them. CDR1 and CDR2 (germline): SGHDT, YYEEEE. CDR3 in amino acids: CASSFSGEGNTF. CDR3 nucleotides: TGTGCCAGCAGCTTCAGCGGGGAAGGGAACACCTTC.

The chain joins TRBV6-1 to TRBJ1-1, with D possibly TRBD1 on 5 matching bases. CDR3 length: 14 amino acids. Germline V gives CDR1 MNHNS, CDR2 SASEGT. V dropped 8 bases and J dropped 0 bases, with 13 bases sitting between them. The CDR3 DNA sequence: TGTGCCAGCTGCACAAGACAGTTGAACACTGAAGCTTTCTTT. Its protein is CASCTRQLNTEAFF.

A single count supports this clone. This rearrangement joins TRBV6-1 to TRBJ2-7; 9 positions match TRBD1. The J segment lost 2 bases and the V segment lost 2 bases, leaving 10 bases of the junction unmatched. CDR1 is MNHNS and CDR2 is SASEGT in the germline V gene. The CDR3 covers 17 residues. As DNA, the CDR3 is TGTGCCAGCAGTGAATTAAGGGGGGGGACAGGGCCCTACGAGCAGTACTTC. Translating it yields CASSELRGGTGPYEQYF.

The chain joins TRBV11-2 to TRBJ2-7, with D tentatively TRBD1 (5 bases). CDR1 and CDR2 from the germline V gene are SGHAT and FQNNGV. Trimming took off 3 bases at V and 2 bases at J, with 8 bases between the two ends. The CDR3 extends over 13 amino acids. CDR3 in amino acids: CASSFDSTYEQYF. The CDR3, as DNA: TGTGCCAGCAGCTTCGACAGTACCTACGAGCAGTACTTC. The full variable domain, in which reference TRBV11-2 and TRBJ2-7 provide the parts outside the CDR3, is EAGVAQSPRYKIIEKRQSVAFWCNPISGHATLYWYQQILGQGPKLLIQFQNNGVVDDSQLPKDRFSAERLKGVDSTLKIQPAKLEDSAVYLCASSFDSTYEQYFGPGTRLTVT.

V gene TRBV27 combines with J gene TRBJ2-2; D is unresolved. Germline V gene lookup returns CDR1 MNHEY and CDR2 SMNVEV (reference sequence). V was trimmed by 2 bases and J by 1 base, leaving 8 bases between them. The CDR3 is 15 residues long. The CDR3 loop is CASSLRRQNTGELFF. CDR3 bases: TGTGCCAGCAGTTTAAGGCGGCAGAACACCGGGGAGCTGTTTTTT.

This chain uses TRBV27 with TRBJ1-1, with 8 bases aligning to TRBD1. Germline assignment: CDR1 MNHEY and CDR2 SMNVEV (reference sequence). V gave up 3 bases and J gave up 4 bases; unmatched junction bases: 7. CDR3 length: 15 amino acids. CDR3 sequence: CASSFYGTGVTEAFF. The DNA of the CDR3 is TGTGCCAGCAGTTTCTACGGGACAGGTGTCACTGAAGCTTTCTTT.

This sequence joins TRBV12-5 and TRBJ2-4, with D unresolved. The ends were cut back, 6 bases at V and 2 bases at J, with 14 bases in the middle. Per the germline V gene, CDR1 is LGHNT and CDR2 is FRNRAP. The CDR3 has 15 amino acids. The CDR3 nucleotides are TGTGCTAGTGGACCCCCAGGCCTCACCAAAAACATTCAGTACTTC. Its protein is CASGPPGLTKNIQYF.

J is TRBJ2-1 and V is TRBV2; 7 bases align to TRBD1. Germline CDR1 SNHLY, CDR2 FYNNEI. With V trimmed by 6 bases and J by 5 bases, 10 bases remained unmatched. The CDR3 extends over 15 amino acids. The CDR3 is CASRRTGTDHNEQFF. CDR3 nucleotides: TGTGCCAGCAGAAGGACCGGGACAGACCACAATGAGCAGTTCTTC.

The chain carries TRBV6-5 and TRBJ2-1; TRBD2 matches at 15 bases. This CDR3 is built from 16 residues. V trimming: 3 bases; J trimming: 7 bases; junction bases outside the gene matches: 4. CDR1 is MNHEY, CDR2 SVGAGI, per germline. The CDR3 DNA follows: TGTGCCAGCAGTTATTCCGGGACTAGCGGGAGGAATGAGCAGTTCTTC. It yields the protein CASSYSGTSGRNEQFF.

This clone was recorded once. V is TRBV19 and J is TRBJ1-2; TRBD1 matches at 7 bases. Germline V lookup: CDR1 LNHDA, CDR2 SQIVND (reference sequence). This CDR3 is built from 14 residues. The ends lost 3 bases at V and 8 bases at J; junction bases unmatched: 9. CDR3 DNA: TGTGCCAGTAGTATGCGACAGGGATCTAGAGGCTACACCTTC. This codes for CASSMRQGSRGYTF. The full variable domain, its missing parts supplied by reference TRBV19 and TRBJ1-2, is DGGITQSPKYLFRKEGQNVTLSCEQNLNHDAMYWYRQDPGQGLRLIYYSQIVNDFQKGDIAEGYSVSREKKESFPLTVTSAQKNPTAFYLCASSMRQGSRGYTFGSGTRLTVV.

This clone came up a few times. This chain joins TRBV30 and TRBJ2-7, with 10 bases matching TRBD2. Germline V gene lookup returns CDR1 GTSNPN and CDR2 SVGIG (reference sequence). The CDR3 runs to 16 residues. The trim removed 3 bases at V and 2 bases at J, leaving 10 bases unmatched. The CDR3 DNA sequence: TGTGCCTGGAGCGGGACAGCAGCGGGAGGGCCCTACGAGCAGTACTTC. This sequence encodes CAWSGTAAGGPYEQYF.

The sample holds one count of this clone. The chain links TRBV7-9 to TRBJ2-2; D possibly corresponds to TRBD1 (6 bases). Germline V gene sequence: CDR1 SEHNR, CDR2 FQNEAQ (reference sequence). There are 14 residues in the CDR3. V lost 6 bases and J 4 bases, leaving 12 bases between the germline ends. Here the CDR3 reads CASSTGSFTGELFF. CDR3 coding DNA: TGTGCCAGCAGTACAGGGAGTTTCACCGGGGAGCTGTTTTTT. Using reference TRBV7-9 and TRBJ2-2 for the parts outside the CDR3, the full variable domain is DTGVSQNPRHKITKRGQNVTFRCDPISEHNRLYWYRQTLGQGPEFLTYFQNEAQLEKSRLLSDRFSAERPKGSFSTLEIQRTEQGDSAMYLCASSTGSFTGELFFGEGSRLTVL.

CDR3 sequence: CASSDAIGTGADQETQYF. CDR3 nucleotide sequence: TGTGCCAGCAGTGATGCAATCGGGACAGGGGCGGACCAAGAGACCCAGTACTTC. The chain uses TRBV6-1 and TRBJ2-5; 10 bases align to TRBD1. The CDR3 has 18 residues. Losses at the gene ends were 3 bases for V and 0 bases for J; bases not matched to a gene: 10. From germline, CDR1 is MNHNS and CDR2 SASEGT.

V gene TRBV5-4 combines with J gene TRBJ1-3; D may be TRBD1 (5 bases). V was trimmed by 4 bases and J by 4 bases, leaving 15 bases between them. The germline CDR1 and CDR2 sequences are SGHNT and YYREEE (reference sequence). The CDR3 totals 15 residues. The CDR3 protein is CASSRDSEPGNTIYF. CDR3 bases: TGTGCCAGCAGCCGGGACTCGGAACCCGGAAACACCATATATTTT.